This T cell receptor beta chain was sequenced in a study of blood T cell repertoires in COVID-19. Study context: Both acute and convalescent COVID-19 samples were obtained from the United States, Italy and Spain. In each case, the material was cDNA or gDNA derived from T cells, B-cell-depleted T cells, or PBMCs.

Study processing details: Reference gene primer amplification in the assay estimated nucleated cell counts. Some clones are missing from TCRdb's copy, which holds only in-frame ones; the method was immunoSEQ multiplex PCR. That table is the source of V, J and clone size, and D and trimming were worked out from the DNA. The table records around 95,000 clones, about 86% of them present only once. This CDR3 is built from 14 residues. V lost 6 bases and J lost 8, with 17 bases in between. The V gene's germline CDR1 is MDHEN and CDR2 SYDVKM. The chain uses TRBV28 and TRBJ2-4; D perhaps matches TRBD1 (6 bases). The specimen sequenced was peripheral blood. The origin of this receptor is a human donor in a cohort sampled during active COVID-19. CDR3 residues: CASSPGVKGDIQYF. The CDR3 DNA sequence: TGTGCCAGCAGCCCCGGGGTCAAGGGGGACATTCAGTACTTC.